A selection of T cell receptor beta chains follows, all from one sample in a study of CD8 T cells in ankylosing spondylitis. A single record per CDR3 protein comes from TCRdb applying MiXCR to the 5' RACE reads. Found here are about 96,000 distinct CDR3 sequences, 8.5% to 9% of them singletons; the top ten hold 5.1%. The specimen sequenced was blood, either unsorted or a sorted T cell fraction (not recorded which). These receptors all stem from a male donor with ankylosing spondylitis or in good health (not recorded which). The CDR3 runs from the conserved cysteine through the conserved F or W. Each record gives: CDR3 protein, CDR3 DNA, D gene, V gene, clone size, J gene. The D gene is left open where the match is weak. Rows may omit the clone size; those that give it use once, few, many or a size class.

CDR3aa: CASSIGLATFF
CDR3nt: TGTGCCAGCAGTATCGGACTAGCGACGTTCTTC
d_gene: TRBD2
v_gene: TRBV6-2/TRBV6-3
abundance: many
j_gene: TRBJ2-1

CDR3aa: CASTGGQETQYF
CDR3nt: TGTGCCTCCACGGGGGGTCAAGAGACCCAGTACTTC
d_gene: TRBD2
v_gene: TRBV12-3/TRBV12-4
abundance: NA
j_gene: TRBJ2-5

CDR3aa: CASGIGQGLNTIYF
CDR3nt: TGTGCCAGCGGGATTGGACAGGGATTGAACACCATATATTTT
d_gene: TRBD1
v_gene: TRBV19
abundance: many
j_gene: TRBJ1-3

CDR3aa: CASSFPLGSGTRLTDTQYF
CDR3nt: TGTGCCAGCAGCTTTCCCCTTGGGAGTGGGACTAGGCTCACAGATACGCAGTATTTT
d_gene: TRBD2
v_gene: TRBV11-2
abundance: NA
j_gene: TRBJ2-3

CDR3aa: CASSIDREFYEQYF
CDR3nt: TGCGCCAGCAGCATTGACAGGGAGTTCTACGAGCAGTACTTC
d_gene: TRBD1
v_gene: TRBV5-1
abundance: NA
j_gene: TRBJ2-7

CDR3aa: CASSPPREGAGEKLFF
CDR3nt: TGTGCCAGCAGCCCACCGAGGGAGGGAGCCGGAGAAAAACTGTTTTTT
d_gene: NA
v_gene: TRBV28
abundance: many
j_gene: TRBJ1-4

CDR3aa: CASSLVRGGESTDTQYF
CDR3nt: TGCGCCAGCAGCTTGGTCCGCGGGGGGGAGAGCACAGATACGCAGTATTTT
d_gene: TRBD2
v_gene: TRBV5-1
abundance: many
j_gene: TRBJ2-3

CDR3aa: CASSPREGINSPLHF
CDR3nt: TGTGCCAGCAGCCCCAGGGAGGGGATTAATTCACCCCTCCACTTT
d_gene: NA
v_gene: TRBV7-2
abundance: NA
j_gene: TRBJ1-6

CDR3aa: CASSLTREGYNEQFF
CDR3nt: TGTGCCAGCAGCTTGACCAGGGAAGGATACAATGAGCAGTTCTTC
d_gene: NA
v_gene: TRBV5-5
abundance: many
j_gene: TRBJ2-1

CDR3aa: CAWSVGTGRYF
CDR3nt: TGTGCCTGGAGTGTCGGGACAGGGCGCTATTTT
d_gene: TRBD1
v_gene: TRBV30
abundance: NA
j_gene: TRBJ2-3

CDR3aa: CASSLWDEQGGNTEAFF
CDR3nt: TGTGCCAGCAGCTTATGGGACGAACAGGGCGGCAACACTGAAGCTTTCTTT
d_gene: NA
v_gene: TRBV7-2
abundance: few
j_gene: TRBJ1-1

CDR3aa: CASSYDGYEQYF
CDR3nt: TGTGCCAGCAGTTACGACGGTTACGAGCAGTACTTC
d_gene: NA
v_gene: TRBV28
abundance: many
j_gene: TRBJ2-7

CDR3aa: CASSPRPGQGINEKLFF
CDR3nt: TGCGCCAGCAGCCCTCGGCCGGGACAGGGAATTAATGAAAAACTGTTTTTT
d_gene: TRBD1
v_gene: TRBV5-1
abundance: many
j_gene: TRBJ1-4

CDR3aa: CASSPGGTGGDGQYF
CDR3nt: TGTGCCAGCAGCCCTGGCGGGACAGGGGGAGATGGGCAGTACTTC
d_gene: TRBD1
v_gene: TRBV7-9
abundance: many
j_gene: TRBJ2-7

CDR3aa: CASVEPFSTDTQYF
CDR3nt: TGTGCCAGCGTGGAGCCGTTCAGCACAGATACGCAGTATTTT
d_gene: NA
v_gene: TRBV5-8
abundance: NA
j_gene: TRBJ2-3

CDR3aa: CASSLAEGGRNEQFF
CDR3nt: TGTGCCAGCAGCTTAGCCGAGGGGGGGCGGAATGAGCAGTTCTTC
d_gene: NA
v_gene: TRBV7-9
abundance: NA
j_gene: TRBJ2-1

CDR3aa: CASSAGGPNTGELFF
CDR3nt: TGCGCCAGCAGCGCGGGGGGCCCCAACACCGGGGAGCTGTTTTTT
d_gene: TRBD2
v_gene: TRBV5-1
abundance: many
j_gene: TRBJ2-2

CDR3aa: CSARDAGTLANQPQHF
CDR3nt: TGCAGTGCTAGAGATGCTGGGACGTTAGCCAATCAGCCCCAGCATTTT
d_gene: NA
v_gene: TRBV20-1
abundance: many
j_gene: TRBJ1-5

CDR3aa: CASSCSNVQFF
CDR3nt: TGTGCCAGCAGCTGTAGTAATGTGCAGTTCTTC
d_gene: NA
v_gene: TRBV6-7
abundance: many
j_gene: TRBJ2-1

CDR3aa: CASTKTGGGGYTF
CDR3nt: TGTGCCAGCACCAAAACCGGGGGAGGCGGCTACACCTTC
d_gene: NA
v_gene: TRBV9
abundance: many
j_gene: TRBJ1-2

CDR3aa: CASSLGVEAFF
CDR3nt: TGTGCCAGCAGTTTAGGGGTTGAAGCTTTCTTT
d_gene: NA
v_gene: TRBV12-3/TRBV12-4
abundance: many
j_gene: TRBJ1-1

CDR3aa: CASSPTRGYEETQYF
CDR3nt: TGTGCCAGCAGCCCGACGCGAGGTTATGAGGAGACCCAGTACTTC
d_gene: NA
v_gene: TRBV7-8
abundance: many
j_gene: TRBJ2-5

CDR3aa: CSVVGENTEAFF
CDR3nt: TGCAGTGTAGTAGGGGAGAACACTGAAGCTTTCTTT
d_gene: NA
v_gene: TRBV20-1
abundance: many
j_gene: TRBJ1-1

CDR3aa: CAIRDWDELSGYTF
CDR3nt: TGTGCCATCAGAGACTGGGACGAACTCTCTGGCTACACCTTC
d_gene: NA
v_gene: TRBV10-3
abundance: many
j_gene: TRBJ1-2

CDR3aa: CAVSRSGRGLGTDTQYF
CDR3nt: TGTGCCGTATCGAGATCAGGGAGGGGGCTTGGGACAGATACGCAGTATTTT
d_gene: NA
v_gene: TRBV24-1
abundance: NA
j_gene: TRBJ2-3

CDR3aa: CASSLKGRGQPQHF
CDR3nt: TGTGCCAGCAGCTTAAAGGGAAGGGGTCAGCCCCAGCATTTT
d_gene: NA
v_gene: TRBV7-6
abundance: NA
j_gene: TRBJ1-5

CDR3aa: CASSIKRAFF
CDR3nt: TGTGCCAGCAGCATAAAGCGGGCTTTCTTT
d_gene: NA
v_gene: TRBV7-9
abundance: many
j_gene: TRBJ1-1

CDR3aa: CAIGRENEQYF
CDR3nt: TGTGCCATCGGTCGCGAGAACGAGCAGTACTTC
d_gene: NA
v_gene: TRBV10-3
abundance: many
j_gene: TRBJ2-7

CDR3aa: CASIGDRGFNQPQHF
CDR3nt: TGTGCCAGCATCGGGGACAGGGGATTCAATCAGCCCCAGCATTTT
d_gene: TRBD1
v_gene: TRBV28
abundance: many
j_gene: TRBJ1-5

CDR3aa: CASSLGQGETGELFF
CDR3nt: TGCGCCAGCAGCTTGGGACAGGGTGAGACCGGGGAGCTGTTTTTT
d_gene: TRBD1
v_gene: TRBV5-1
abundance: many
j_gene: TRBJ2-2

CDR3aa: CASSLLGGSSYNSPLHF
CDR3nt: TGTGCCAGCAGTTTATTGGGGGGAAGCTCCTATAATTCACCCCTCCACTTT
d_gene: NA
v_gene: TRBV27
abundance: many
j_gene: TRBJ1-6

CDR3aa: CASSQRTNTDTQYF
CDR3nt: TGTGCCAGCAGCCAACGCACAAACACAGATACGCAGTATTTT
d_gene: NA
v_gene: TRBV11-1
abundance: many
j_gene: TRBJ2-3

CDR3aa: CASSPYSSGGTLKSSYNEQFF
CDR3nt: TGTGCCAGCAGCCCCTATTCTAGCGGGGGGACCCTCAAGAGCTCCTACAATGAGCAGTTCTTC
d_gene: TRBD2
v_gene: TRBV3-1
abundance: NA
j_gene: TRBJ2-1

CDR3aa: CSASGGTAQGNEQFF
CDR3nt: TGCAGTGCTAGTGGGGGGACAGCTCAAGGCAATGAGCAGTTCTTC
d_gene: NA
v_gene: TRBV20-1
abundance: many
j_gene: TRBJ2-1

CDR3aa: CASGSGRSNEQFF
CDR3nt: TGTGCCAGCGGGTCGGGACGGAGCAATGAGCAGTTCTTC
d_gene: NA
v_gene: TRBV7-9
abundance: NA
j_gene: TRBJ2-1

CDR3aa: CASSLRTSGYNEQFF
CDR3nt: TGTGCCAGCAGTTTACGGACTAGCGGGTACAATGAGCAGTTCTTC
d_gene: TRBD2
v_gene: TRBV5-1
abundance: many
j_gene: TRBJ2-1

CDR3aa: CASAKGGTSTDTQYF
CDR3nt: TGTGCCAGCGCCAAAGGGGGGACAAGCACAGATACGCAGTATTTT
d_gene: NA
v_gene: TRBV6-1
abundance: many
j_gene: TRBJ2-3

CDR3aa: CSVTVTDTQYF
CDR3nt: TGCAGCGTTACGGTCACAGATACGCAGTATTTT
d_gene: NA
v_gene: TRBV29-1
abundance: NA
j_gene: TRBJ2-3

CDR3aa: CASSVVWRGADNEQFF
CDR3nt: TGTGCCAGCAGCGTAGTTTGGCGGGGGGCTGACAATGAGCAGTTCTTC
d_gene: TRBD2
v_gene: TRBV9
abundance: many
j_gene: TRBJ2-1

CDR3aa: CASSQMYGNHSYNEQFF
CDR3nt: TGTGCCAGCAGCCAAATGTACGGGAACCACTCCTACAATGAGCAGTTCTTC
d_gene: NA
v_gene: TRBV3-1
abundance: many
j_gene: TRBJ2-1

CDR3aa: CASSLFRDGELFF
CDR3nt: TGTGCCAGCAGCCTTTTCAGGGATGGGGAGCTGTTTTTT
d_gene: NA
v_gene: TRBV12-3/TRBV12-4
abundance: many
j_gene: TRBJ2-2

CDR3aa: CASSLNLAGNTGELFF
CDR3nt: TGTGCCAGCAGCTTAAACCTAGCGGGGAACACCGGGGAGCTGTTTTTT
d_gene: TRBD2
v_gene: TRBV11-1
abundance: NA
j_gene: TRBJ2-2

CDR3aa: CASSLVTGSSGNTIYF
CDR3nt: TGTGCCAGCAGCTTAGTCACAGGGAGCTCTGGAAACACCATATATTTT
d_gene: NA
v_gene: TRBV11-2
abundance: many
j_gene: TRBJ1-3

CDR3aa: CASTEGRNTEAFF
CDR3nt: TGTGCCAGCACCGAAGGTAGGAACACTGAAGCTTTCTTT
d_gene: NA
v_gene: TRBV2
abundance: many
j_gene: TRBJ1-1